The clone carrying this T cell receptor beta chain was recorded many times. Its antigen is as yet unknown. The data belong to a study of human T cells and chemical hapten exposure. Findings and caveats of the study: Expanded TCRs produced significantly more large CDR3 similarity clusters than controls did. No shift was seen in TCRs above 1 in 1000 frequency with DPC sensitization.

Germline V gene lookup returns CDR1 SGHDN and CDR2 FVKESK. V lost 4 bases, J lost 3 bases, and 15 bases lay in between. The CDR3 runs to 15 residues. Via MiXCR, TCRdb re-called the RACE reads, giving one row per CDR3 protein. The sample contains roughly 50,000 distinct CDR3 sequences, 8% to 10% of which appear only once. This sample's time point: patch test 3, about 24 weeks after DPC sensitization. Specified treatment: therapeutic diphenylcyclopropenone sensitization with weekly scalp DPC. The TCR originated in a woman in her forties with alopecia areata. Some clones in this sample may be carry-over from other donors' samples. The chain joins TRBV14 to TRBJ1-1; D possibly corresponds to TRBD1 (5 bases). The source material was whole blood, sampled in connection with sensitization to the hapten diphenylcyclopropenone (DPC). The CDR3 coding sequence is TGTGCCAGCAGCCCATTGAGGGGCCTGGACACTGAAGCTTTCTTT. It is translated as CASSPLRGLDTEAFF.